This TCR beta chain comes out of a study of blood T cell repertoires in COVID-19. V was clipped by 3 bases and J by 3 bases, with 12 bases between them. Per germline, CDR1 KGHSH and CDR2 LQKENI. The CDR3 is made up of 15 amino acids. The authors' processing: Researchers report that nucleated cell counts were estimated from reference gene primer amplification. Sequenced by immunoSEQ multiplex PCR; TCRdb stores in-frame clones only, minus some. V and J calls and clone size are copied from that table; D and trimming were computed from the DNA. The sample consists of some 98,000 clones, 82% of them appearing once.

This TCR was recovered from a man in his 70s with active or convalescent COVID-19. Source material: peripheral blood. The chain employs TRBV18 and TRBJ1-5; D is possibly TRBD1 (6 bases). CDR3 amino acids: CASSPPDRNNQPQHF. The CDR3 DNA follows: TGTGCCAGCTCACCGCCCGACAGGAACAATCAGCCCCAGCATTTT.